This T cell receptor beta chain was sequenced during a study of cytomegalovirus exposure and HLA in healthy donors. Whole-study results and caveats: Most TCRs appeared rarely, but some public TCRs recurred in many donors.

The germline V gene encodes CDR1 MNHNS and CDR2 SASEGT. V dropped 10 bases and J dropped 6 bases, with 18 bases sitting between them. This CDR3 has 13 amino acids. 60 Vbeta and 13 Jbeta primers were used in PCR. Assay used: immunoSEQ multiplex PCR; TCRdb lists only in-frame clones, some missing. The table has tens of thousands of clones, approximately 80% seen once; the top ten hold over 7%. In regard to this clone: Its antigen is undetermined.

The source of this sequence is a woman between 40 and 55 years old in good health and CMV-seropositive. The chain employs TRBV6-1 and TRBJ1-2, with D maybe TRBD1 (5 bases). What was sequenced was PBMCs. The CDR3 spells CATYEGLPNGYTF. The CDR3 DNA sequence: TGTGCCACATATGAGGGACTTCCAAATGGCTACACCTTC.